This TCR beta chain was sequenced for a study of cytomegalovirus exposure and HLA in healthy donors. Study conclusions and caveats: Later on, a genetic analysis was performed. It linked a missense variant in DCLRE1C with V- and J-gene trimming of TCR beta.

Remarks on this clone: No antigen is known for it.

The PCR was carried out with 60 Vbeta primers and 13 Jbeta primers. Clones were read by immunoSEQ multiplex PCR, and TCRdb kept only the in-frame ones, dropping some. The table includes around 200,000 clones, roughly 70% detected once. Healthy people donating bone marrow made up the donors. The length of the CDR3 is 14 residues. Germline values: CDR1 SGHRS, CDR2 YFSETQ. V lost 3 bases and J lost 7, with 17 bases in between. The chain links TRBV5-1 to TRBJ2-7, with D perhaps TRBD1 (7 bases). The source of this sequence is a man aged 35 to 55 in good health and CMV-seropositive. Material: PBMCs. CDR3 in amino acids: CASSSDRAGGEQYF. The CDR3 region has the DNA TGCGCCAGCAGCTCCGACAGGGCCGGGGGAGAGCAGTACTTC. The whole variable domain, remainder taken from reference TRBV5-1 and TRBJ2-7, is KAGVTQTPRYLIKTRGQQVTLSCSPISGHRSVSWYQQTPGQGLQFLFEYFSETQRNKGNFPGRFSGRQFSNSRSEMNVSTLELGDSALYLCASSSDRAGGEQYFGPGTRLTVT.